This T cell receptor beta chain was identified in a study of blood T cell repertoires in COVID-19. CDR3 length: 16 residues. With 4 bases clipped from V and 4 bases from J, the junction kept 10 bases outside the gene matches. Germline V gene data show CDR1 as SGDLS and CDR2 as YYNGEE. In the authors' methods: Reference gene primers were amplified, and this amplification served to estimate nucleated cell counts. Method: immunoSEQ multiplex PCR; TCRdb's copy keeps in-frame clones and lacks some. D and trimming were read from the DNA, whereas the V and J calls and clone size are those reported in that table. The data show about 520,000 clones, with over 75% seen just once and roughly 3.1% held by the top ten.

Sequencing was performed on peripheral blood. The V call is TRBV9, the J call TRBJ2-1; TRBD2 matches 8 bases. This receptor was identified in a human donor in a cohort sampled during active COVID-19. CDR3 region: CASSPGGGRPYNEQFF. CDR3 DNA sequence: TGTGCCAGCAGCCCGGGGGGCGGGAGGCCATACAATGAGCAGTTCTTC. Full variable domain (rest looked up from reference TRBV9 and TRBJ2-1): DSGVTQTPKHLITATGQRVTLRCSPRSGDLSVYWYQQSLDQGLQFLIQYYNGEERAKGNILERFSAQQFPDLHSELNLSSLELGDSALYFCASSPGGGRPYNEQFFGPGTRLTVL.